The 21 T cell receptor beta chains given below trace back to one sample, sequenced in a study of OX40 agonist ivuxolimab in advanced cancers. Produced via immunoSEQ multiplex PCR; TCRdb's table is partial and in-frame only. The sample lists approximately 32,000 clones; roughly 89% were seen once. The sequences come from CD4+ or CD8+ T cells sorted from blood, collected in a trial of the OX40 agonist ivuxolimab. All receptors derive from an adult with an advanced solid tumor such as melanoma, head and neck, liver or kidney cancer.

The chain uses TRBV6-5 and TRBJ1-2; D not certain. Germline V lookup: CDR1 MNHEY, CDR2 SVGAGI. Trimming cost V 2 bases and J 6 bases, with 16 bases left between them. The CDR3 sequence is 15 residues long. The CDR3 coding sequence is TGTGCCAGCAGTTACGCGACGGCTCACACGGATGGCTACACCTTC. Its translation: CASSYATAHTDGYTF.

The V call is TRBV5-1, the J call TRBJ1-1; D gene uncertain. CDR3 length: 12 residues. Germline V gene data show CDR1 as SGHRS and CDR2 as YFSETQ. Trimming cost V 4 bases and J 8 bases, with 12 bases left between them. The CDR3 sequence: CASSEPGREAFF. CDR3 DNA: TGCGCCAGCAGCGAACCGGGGAGGGAAGCTTTCTTT.

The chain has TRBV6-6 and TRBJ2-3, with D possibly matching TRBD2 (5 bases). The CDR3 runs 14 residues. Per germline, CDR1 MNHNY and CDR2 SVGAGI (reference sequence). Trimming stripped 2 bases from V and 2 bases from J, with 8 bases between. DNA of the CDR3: TGTGCCAGCAGTTACGGCGGGCCCACAGATACGCAGTATTTT. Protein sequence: CASSYGGPTDTQYF.

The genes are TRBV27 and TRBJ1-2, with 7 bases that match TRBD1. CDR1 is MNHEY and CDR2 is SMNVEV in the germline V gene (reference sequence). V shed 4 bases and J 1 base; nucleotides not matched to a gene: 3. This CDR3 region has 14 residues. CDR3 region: CASSSRDSNYGYTF. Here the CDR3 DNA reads TGTGCCAGCAGTTCCCGGGACAGTAACTATGGCTACACCTTC.

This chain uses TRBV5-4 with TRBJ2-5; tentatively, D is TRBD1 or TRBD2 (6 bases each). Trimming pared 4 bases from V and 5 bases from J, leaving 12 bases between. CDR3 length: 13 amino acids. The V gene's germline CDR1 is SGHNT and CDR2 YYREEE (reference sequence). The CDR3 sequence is CASSLTGRETQYF. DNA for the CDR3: TGTGCCAGCAGCCTAACAGGGAGGGAGACCCAGTACTTC. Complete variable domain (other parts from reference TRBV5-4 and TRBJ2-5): ETGVTQSPTHLIKTRGQQVTLRCSSQSGHNTVSWYQQALGQGPQFIFQYYREEENGRGNFPPRFSGLQFPNYSSELNVNALELDDSALYLCASSLTGRETQYFGPGTRLLVL.

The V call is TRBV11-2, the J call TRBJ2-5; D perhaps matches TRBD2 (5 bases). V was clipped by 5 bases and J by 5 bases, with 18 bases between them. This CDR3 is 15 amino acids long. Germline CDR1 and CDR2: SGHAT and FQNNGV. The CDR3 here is CASSVGLINGETQYF. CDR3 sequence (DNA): TGTGCCAGCAGCGTAGGACTCATCAATGGGGAGACCCAGTACTTC.

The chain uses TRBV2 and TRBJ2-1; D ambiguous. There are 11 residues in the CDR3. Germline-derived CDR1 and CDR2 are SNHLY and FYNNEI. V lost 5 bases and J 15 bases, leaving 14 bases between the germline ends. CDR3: CASSPREKLFF. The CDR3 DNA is TGTGCCAGCAGTCCGCGCGAGAAGTTGTTCTTC.

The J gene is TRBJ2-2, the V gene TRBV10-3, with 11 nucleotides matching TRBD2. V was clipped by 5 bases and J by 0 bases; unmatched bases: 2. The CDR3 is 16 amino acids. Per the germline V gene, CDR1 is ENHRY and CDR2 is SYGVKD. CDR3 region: CAISRLAGTNTGELFF. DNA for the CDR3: TGTGCCATCAGTCGACTAGCGGGAACGAACACCGGGGAGCTGTTTTTT.

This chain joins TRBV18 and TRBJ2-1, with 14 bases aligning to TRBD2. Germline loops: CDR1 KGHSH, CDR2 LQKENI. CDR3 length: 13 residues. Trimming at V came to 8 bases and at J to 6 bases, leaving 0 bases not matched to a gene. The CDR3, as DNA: TGTGCCAGCGGGACTAGCGGGAGCAATGAGCAGTTCTTC. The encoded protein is CASGTSGSNEQFF.

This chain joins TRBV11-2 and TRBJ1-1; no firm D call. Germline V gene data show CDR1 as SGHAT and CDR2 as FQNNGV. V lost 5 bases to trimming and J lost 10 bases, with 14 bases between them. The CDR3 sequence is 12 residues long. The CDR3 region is CASSKIEQSAFF. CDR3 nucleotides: TGTGCCAGCAGCAAGATAGAACAGTCAGCTTTCTTT.

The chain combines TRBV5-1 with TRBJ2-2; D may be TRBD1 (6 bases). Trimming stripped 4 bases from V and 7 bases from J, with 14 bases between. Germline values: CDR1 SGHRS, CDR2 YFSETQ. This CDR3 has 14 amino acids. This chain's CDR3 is CASSLNRENGELFF. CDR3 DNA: TGCGCCAGCAGCCTGAACAGGGAGAACGGGGAGCTGTTTTTT.

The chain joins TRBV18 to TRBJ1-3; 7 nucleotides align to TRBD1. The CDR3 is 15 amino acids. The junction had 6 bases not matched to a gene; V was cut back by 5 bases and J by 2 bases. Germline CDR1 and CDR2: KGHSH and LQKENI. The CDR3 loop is CASSANRGAGNTIYF. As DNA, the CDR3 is TGTGCCAGCTCAGCAAACAGGGGAGCTGGAAACACCATATATTTT.

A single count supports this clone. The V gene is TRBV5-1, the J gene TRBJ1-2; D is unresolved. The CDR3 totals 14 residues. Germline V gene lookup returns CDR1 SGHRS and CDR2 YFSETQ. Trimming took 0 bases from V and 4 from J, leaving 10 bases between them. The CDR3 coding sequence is TGCGCCAGCAGCTTGGCTAGACAAGTCTATGGCTACACCTTC. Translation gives CASSLARQVYGYTF.

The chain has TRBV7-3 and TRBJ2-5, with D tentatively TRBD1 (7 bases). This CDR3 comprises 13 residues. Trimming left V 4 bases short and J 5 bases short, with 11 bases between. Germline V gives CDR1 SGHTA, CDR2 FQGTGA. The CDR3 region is CASSSGGRETQYF. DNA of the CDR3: TGTGCCAGCAGCTCAGGGGGGCGGGAGACCCAGTACTTC.

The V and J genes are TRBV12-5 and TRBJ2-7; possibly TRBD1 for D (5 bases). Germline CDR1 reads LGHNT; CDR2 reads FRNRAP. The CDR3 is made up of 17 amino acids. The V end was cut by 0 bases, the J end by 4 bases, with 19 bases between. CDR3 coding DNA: TGTGCTAGTGGTTTGGTAATTGGCAGGGAAATGATTTACGAGCAGTACTTC. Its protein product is CASGLVIGREMIYEQYF.

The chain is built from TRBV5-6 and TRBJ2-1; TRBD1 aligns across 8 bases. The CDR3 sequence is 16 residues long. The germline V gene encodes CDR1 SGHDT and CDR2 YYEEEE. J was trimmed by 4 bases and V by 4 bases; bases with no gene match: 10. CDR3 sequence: CASSQSQGVVYNEQFF. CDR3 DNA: TGTGCCAGCAGCCAATCACAGGGGGTAGTATACAATGAGCAGTTCTTC.

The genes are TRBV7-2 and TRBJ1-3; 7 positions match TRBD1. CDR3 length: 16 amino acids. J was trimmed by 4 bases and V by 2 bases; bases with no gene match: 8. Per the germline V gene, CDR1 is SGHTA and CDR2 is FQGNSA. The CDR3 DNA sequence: TGTGCCAGCAGCTTACCTCACAGGGGTAAAGGAAACACCATATATTTT. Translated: CASSLPHRGKGNTIYF.

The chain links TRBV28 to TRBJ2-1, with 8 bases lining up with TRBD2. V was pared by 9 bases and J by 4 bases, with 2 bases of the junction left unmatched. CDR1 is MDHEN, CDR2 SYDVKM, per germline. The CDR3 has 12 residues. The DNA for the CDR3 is TGTGCCAGTAGCGGGATGTACAATGAGCAGTTCTTC. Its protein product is CASSGMYNEQFF.

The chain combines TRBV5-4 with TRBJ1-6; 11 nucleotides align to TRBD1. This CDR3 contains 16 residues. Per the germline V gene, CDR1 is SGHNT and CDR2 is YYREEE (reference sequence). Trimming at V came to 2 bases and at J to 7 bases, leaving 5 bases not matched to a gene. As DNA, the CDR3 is TGTGCCAGCAGCTTCGGACAGGGGGCTGGGAATTCACCCCTCCACTTT. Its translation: CASSFGQGAGNSPLHF.

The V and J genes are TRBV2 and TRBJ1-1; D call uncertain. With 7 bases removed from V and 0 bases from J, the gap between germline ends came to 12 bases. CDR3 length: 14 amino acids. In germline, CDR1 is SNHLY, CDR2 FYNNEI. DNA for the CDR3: TGTGCCAGCACCTCCGCAGGCTTGAACACTGAAGCTTTCTTT. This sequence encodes CASTSAGLNTEAFF.

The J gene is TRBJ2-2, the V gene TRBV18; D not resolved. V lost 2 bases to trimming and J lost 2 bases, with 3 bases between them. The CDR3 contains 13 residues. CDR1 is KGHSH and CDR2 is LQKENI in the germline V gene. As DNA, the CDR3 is TGTGCCAGCTCACCAGACAACACCGGGGAGCTGTTTTTT. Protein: CASSPDNTGELFF. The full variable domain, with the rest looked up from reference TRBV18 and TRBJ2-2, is NAGVMQNPRHLVRRRGQEARLRCSPMKGHSHVYWYRQLPEEGLKFMVYLQKENIIDESGMPKERFSAEFPKEGPSILRIQQVVRGDSAAYFCASSPDNTGELFFGEGSRLTVL.